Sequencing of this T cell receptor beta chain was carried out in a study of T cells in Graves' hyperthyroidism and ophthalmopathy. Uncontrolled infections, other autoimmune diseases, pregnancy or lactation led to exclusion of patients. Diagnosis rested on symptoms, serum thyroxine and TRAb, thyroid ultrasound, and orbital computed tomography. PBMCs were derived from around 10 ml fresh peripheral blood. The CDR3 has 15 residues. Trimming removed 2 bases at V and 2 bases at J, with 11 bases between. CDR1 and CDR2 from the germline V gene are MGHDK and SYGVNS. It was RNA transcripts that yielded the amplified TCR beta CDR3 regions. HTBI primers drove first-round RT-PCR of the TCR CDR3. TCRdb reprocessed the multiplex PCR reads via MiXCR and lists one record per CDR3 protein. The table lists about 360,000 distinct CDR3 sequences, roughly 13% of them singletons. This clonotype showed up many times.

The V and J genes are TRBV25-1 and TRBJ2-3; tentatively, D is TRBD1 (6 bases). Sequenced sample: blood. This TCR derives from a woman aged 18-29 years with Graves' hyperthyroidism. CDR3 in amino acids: CASSEPGTTTDTQYF. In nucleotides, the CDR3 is TGTGCCAGCAGTGAACCAGGGACAACCACAGATACGCAGTATTTT.